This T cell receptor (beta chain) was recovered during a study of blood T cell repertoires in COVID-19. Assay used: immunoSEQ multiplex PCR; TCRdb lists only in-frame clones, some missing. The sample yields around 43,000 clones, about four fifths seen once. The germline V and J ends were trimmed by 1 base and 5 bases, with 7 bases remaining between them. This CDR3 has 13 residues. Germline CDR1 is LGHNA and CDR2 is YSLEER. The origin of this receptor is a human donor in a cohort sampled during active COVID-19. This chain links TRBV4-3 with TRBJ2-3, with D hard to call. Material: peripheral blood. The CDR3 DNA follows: TGCGCCAGCAGCCAAGCCCGCGAAGATACGCAGTATTTT. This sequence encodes CASSQAREDTQYF.